This is a list of T cell receptor beta chains from one sample in a study of T-cell reconstitution after alpha-beta-depleted transplantation in children. In TCRdb, the PCR reads were re-called with MiXCR into one record per CDR3 protein. The table shows around 370,000 distinct CDR3 sequences, with 9% to 12% occurring only once. This sample comprised PBMCs from the stem cell graft donor, obtained from the stem cell graft. Receptors originate from a human donor who donated a stem cell graft to a child with acute lymphoblastic leukemia. The CDR3 runs from the conserved cysteine through the conserved F or W. A D gene is named only where the DNA matches it firmly. Not all rows give a size; the values are once, few, many and, for expanded clones, a class.

CDR3 length	clone size	J gene	V gene	D gene	CDR3 protein	CDR3 DNA
13	few	TRBJ2-1	TRBV6-2/TRBV6-3	NA	CASSYSRAPKQFF	TGTGCCAGCAGTTACTCGCGCGCCCCCAAGCAGTTCTTC
15	few	TRBJ1-6	TRBV12-3/TRBV12-4	NA	CASSSTGQRNSPLHF	TGTGCCAGCAGTTCCACGGGACAAAGGAATTCACCCCTCCACTTT
16	NA	TRBJ2-7	TRBV19	NA	CASSISGAGGFYEQYF	TGTGCCAGTAGTATATCGGGGGCCGGCGGGTTTTACGAGCAGTACTTC
14	few	TRBJ1-1	TRBV12-3/TRBV12-4	NA	CASSIRGIPGEAFF	TGTGCCAGCAGCATACGTGGGATCCCCGGGGAAGCTTTCTTT
11	many	TRBJ2-5	TRBV5-6	NA	CASSLDETQYF	TGTGCCAGCAGCTTGGATGAGACCCAGTACTTC
15	many	TRBJ2-6	TRBV12-3/TRBV12-4	NA	CASSLRGAGANVLTF	TGTGCCAGCAGTTTAAGGGGGGCTGGGGCCAACGTCCTGACTTTC
14	NA	TRBJ2-7	TRBV4-2	TRBD2	CASSPREGTYEQYF	TGTGCCAGCAGCCCACGGGAGGGGACTTACGAGCAGTACTTC
13	few	TRBJ1-2	TRBV29-1	NA	CSVIIPSSYGYTF	TGCAGCGTCATTATCCCGTCATCGTATGGCTACACCTTC
15	NA	TRBJ2-5	TRBV14	NA	CASSQLLGPQETQYF	TGTGCCAGCAGCCAGCTACTGGGACCTCAAGAGACCCAGTACTTC
16	NA	TRBJ2-7	TRBV7-6	TRBD1	CASSSLQGVTSHEQYF	TGTGCCAGCAGCTCCCTACAGGGGGTGACCTCCCACGAGCAGTACTTC
15	NA	TRBJ1-4	TRBV5-1	NA	CASSGWTATNEKLFF	TGCGCCAGCAGCGGATGGACAGCAACTAATGAAAAACTGTTTTTT
17	few	TRBJ1-2	TRBV7-9	TRBD1	CASSQTPATGADYGYTF	TGTGCCAGCAGCCAGACGCCGGCTACAGGGGCGGACTATGGCTACACCTTC
14	many	TRBJ1-1	TRBV25-1	NA	CASSESRGNTEAFF	TGTGCCAGCAGTGAGAGTCGGGGGAACACTGAAGCTTTCTTT
15	few	TRBJ2-2	TRBV2	NA	CASRLGLANTGELFF	TGTGCCAGCAGATTGGGGCTAGCCAACACCGGGGAGCTGTTTTTT
16	NA	TRBJ2-7	TRBV6-1	TRBD2	CASSPTLAGSTYEQYF	TGTGCCAGCAGTCCGACTCTAGCGGGATCCACCTACGAGCAGTACTTC
13	few	TRBJ2-1	TRBV20-1	NA	CSAYRVSYNEQFF	TGCAGTGCTTACAGGGTTTCCTACAATGAGCAGTTCTTC
17	few	TRBJ2-5	TRBV24-1	TRBD2	CATSDGRLAGGSETQYF	TGTGCCACCAGTGACGGAAGACTAGCGGGAGGTTCAGAGACCCAGTACTTC
15	NA	TRBJ2-1	TRBV29-1	TRBD2	CSVEQTGTSNNEQFF	TGCAGCGTTGAACAAACCGGGACTAGCAACAATGAGCAGTTCTTC
16	NA	TRBJ2-6	TRBV7-2	NA	CASSLGAGVLTNVLTF	TGTGCCAGCAGCTTAGGGGCTGGGGTTCTGACCAACGTCCTGACTTTC
16	few	TRBJ2-2	TRBV19	TRBD1	CASSITGGVGTGELFF	TGTGCCAGTAGTATCACAGGGGGCGTCGGCACCGGGGAGCTGTTTTTT